These T cell receptor beta chains were read from a single sample in a study of identical twins. Each CDR3 protein is one row after TCRdb ran MiXCR on the 5' RACE reads. The sample carries fewer than 350,000 distinct CDR3 sequences, approximately 8.5% recorded once. These data also formed part of another study, on yellow fever vaccine responses in identical twins.

Material: memory (CD45RO+) T cells sorted from blood. The source of these receptors is a woman under 30 in good health. Both conserved end residues are part of each CDR3. The D gene is left open where the match is weak. Clone size appears in some rows only: once, few, many, or a class for an expanded clone.

clone size: many; V gene: TRBV24-1; J gene: TRBJ2-1; D gene: NA; CDR3 protein: CATSLAGVPQFF; CDR3 DNA: TGTGCCACCAGTCTCGCTGGGGTCCCCCAGTTCTTC
clone size: NA; V gene: TRBV6-5; J gene: TRBJ2-5; D gene: TRBD2; CDR3 protein: CASSSAYRRAGHHQETQYF; CDR3 DNA: TGTGCCAGCAGTTCGGCTTATCGGAGAGCGGGGCATCACCAAGAGACCCAGTACTTC
clone size: few; V gene: TRBV11-2; J gene: TRBJ2-3; D gene: NA; CDR3 protein: CASSPGFSTDTQYF; CDR3 DNA: TGTGCCAGCAGCCCGGGATTTTCCACAGATACGCAGTATTTT
clone size: few; V gene: TRBV7-9; J gene: TRBJ2-1; D gene: TRBD2; CDR3 protein: CASSPTSGSRDEQFF; CDR3 DNA: TGTGCCAGCAGCCCGACTAGCGGGAGTAGGGATGAGCAGTTCTTC
clone size: NA; V gene: TRBV6-5; J gene: TRBJ2-6; D gene: NA; CDR3 protein: CASSYRKSSGANVLTF; CDR3 DNA: TGTGCCAGCAGCTACAGGAAGAGCTCTGGGGCCAACGTCCTGACTTTC
clone size: many; V gene: TRBV5-6; J gene: TRBJ1-1; D gene: NA; CDR3 protein: CASSPPAGNTEAFF; CDR3 DNA: TGTGCCAGCAGCCCCCCGGCGGGGAACACTGAAGCTTTCTTT
clone size: NA; V gene: TRBV14; J gene: TRBJ1-1; D gene: TRBD1; CDR3 protein: CASSQRGQVSEAFF; CDR3 DNA: TGTGCCAGCAGCCAAAGGGGACAGGTCTCTGAAGCTTTCTTT
clone size: many; V gene: TRBV12-3/TRBV12-4; J gene: TRBJ1-5; D gene: TRBD1; CDR3 protein: CASSRTGGISPQHF; CDR3 DNA: TGTGCCAGCAGCCGGACAGGTGGAATCTCGCCCCAGCATTTT
clone size: many; V gene: TRBV18; J gene: TRBJ1-2; D gene: NA; CDR3 protein: CASSPSRQTANYGYTF; CDR3 DNA: TGTGCCAGCTCACCCTCAAGACAGACCGCTAACTATGGCTACACCTTC
clone size: many; V gene: TRBV7-9; J gene: TRBJ2-7; D gene: NA; CDR3 protein: CASSLAPGRDRPYEQYF; CDR3 DNA: TGTGCCAGCAGCTTAGCCCCGGGCCGGGACCGGCCCTACGAGCAGTACTTC
clone size: few; V gene: TRBV29-1; J gene: TRBJ1-1; D gene: NA; CDR3 protein: CSVDQPAGTEAFF; CDR3 DNA: TGCAGCGTTGATCAACCAGCTGGCACTGAAGCTTTCTTT
clone size: few; V gene: TRBV12-3/TRBV12-4; J gene: TRBJ1-2; D gene: NA; CDR3 protein: CASSPRGHGGYTF; CDR3 DNA: TGTGCCAGCAGCCCCCGGGGCCATGGGGGCTACACCTTC
clone size: few; V gene: TRBV24-1; J gene: TRBJ2-3; D gene: NA; CDR3 protein: CATSAEGGTDTQYF; CDR3 DNA: TGTGCCACCAGCGCAGAGGGAGGCACAGATACGCAGTATTTT
clone size: many; V gene: TRBV4-1; J gene: TRBJ2-6; D gene: TRBD1; CDR3 protein: CASSQGQGTGANVLTF; CDR3 DNA: TGCGCCAGCAGCCAAGGACAGGGTACCGGGGCCAACGTCCTGACTTTC
clone size: many; V gene: TRBV24-1; J gene: TRBJ2-1; D gene: NA; CDR3 protein: CATSDLVNEQFF; CDR3 DNA: TGTGCCACCAGTGATTTAGTCAATGAGCAGTTCTTC
clone size: NA; V gene: TRBV28; J gene: TRBJ2-2; D gene: TRBD1; CDR3 protein: CATTYHRGSSNTGELFF; CDR3 DNA: TGTGCCACCACCTATCACAGGGGCTCCTCGAACACCGGGGAGCTGTTTTTT
clone size: few; V gene: TRBV18; J gene: TRBJ2-1; D gene: NA; CDR3 protein: CASSPPRDEQFF; CDR3 DNA: TGTGCCAGCTCACCCCCCCGAGATGAGCAGTTCTTC
clone size: many; V gene: TRBV20-1; J gene: TRBJ1-1; D gene: NA; CDR3 protein: CSAKVPAEAFF; CDR3 DNA: TGCAGTGCTAAAGTCCCGGCTGAAGCTTTCTTT
clone size: NA; V gene: TRBV6-1; J gene: TRBJ1-1; D gene: NA; CDR3 protein: CASSPKGRAEAFF; CDR3 DNA: TGTGCCAGCAGCCCCAAGGGCCGGGCTGAAGCTTTCTTT
clone size: NA; V gene: TRBV3-1; J gene: TRBJ2-5; D gene: NA; CDR3 protein: CASSQSLQVGETQYF; CDR3 DNA: TGTGCCAGCAGCCAATCCCTTCAGGTAGGGGAGACCCAGTACTTC
clone size: NA; V gene: TRBV28; J gene: TRBJ2-3; D gene: NA; CDR3 protein: CASSAPVGEADTQYF; CDR3 DNA: TGTGCCAGCAGTGCCCCGGTGGGGGAGGCAGATACGCAGTATTTT
clone size: few; V gene: TRBV12-3/TRBV12-4; J gene: TRBJ2-1; D gene: NA; CDR3 protein: CASSLRGGAYNEQFF; CDR3 DNA: TGTGCCAGCAGTTTAAGGGGGGGTGCCTACAATGAGCAGTTCTTC
clone size: NA; V gene: TRBV7-9; J gene: TRBJ2-7; D gene: NA; CDR3 protein: CASSLEGTAYEQYF; CDR3 DNA: TGTGCCAGCAGCTTAGAGGGGACGGCCTACGAGCAGTACTTC
clone size: few; V gene: TRBV5-1; J gene: TRBJ2-3; D gene: NA; CDR3 protein: CASSLRLGQADTQYF; CDR3 DNA: TGCGCCAGCAGCTTGAGACTTGGTCAGGCAGATACGCAGTATTTT
clone size: many; V gene: TRBV11-2; J gene: TRBJ2-3; D gene: NA; CDR3 protein: CASSLRRRAEDTQYF; CDR3 DNA: TGTGCCAGCAGCTTAAGGCGACGTGCGGAAGATACGCAGTATTTT
clone size: few; V gene: TRBV20-1; J gene: TRBJ1-5; D gene: NA; CDR3 protein: CSATDKDQPQHF; CDR3 DNA: TGCAGTGCAACTGACAAAGATCAGCCCCAGCATTTT
clone size: few; V gene: TRBV4-1; J gene: TRBJ2-7; D gene: TRBD2; CDR3 protein: CASSRLGGGKDEQYF; CDR3 DNA: TGCGCCAGCAGCCGCCTGGGCGGGGGGAAGGACGAGCAGTACTTC